Listed below are T cell receptor beta chains from one sample, sequenced in a study of neurological immune-mediated disorders. TCRdb passed the 5' RACE reads through MiXCR, listing each CDR3 protein once. The profile shows over 35,000 distinct CDR3 sequences, 2% to 3% of them singletons. Sample: PBMCs. These receptors all come from a man between 50 and 59 years old with multiple sclerosis. Both conserved end residues are part of each CDR3. The D gene is left open where the match is weak. Size is stated as once, few, many, or a class for an expanded clone.

j_call | clone_size | d_call | v_call | cdr3_length | cdr3_aa | cdr3_nt
TRBJ1-2 | many | - | TRBV9 | 13 | CASSAPPVGGYTF | TGTGCCAGCAGCGCCCCCCCGGTAGGTGGCTACACCTTC
TRBJ2-2 | many | TRBD1 | TRBV28 | 16 | CASSAPGTGGGGELFF | TGTGCCAGCAGTGCCCCCGGGACAGGGGGAGGCGGGGAGCTGTTTTTT
TRBJ1-4 | many | - | TRBV3-1 | 14 | CASSQDRANEKLFF | TGTGCCAGCAGCCAAGACAGGGCGAATGAAAAACTGTTTTTT
TRBJ2-3 | many | TRBD1 | TRBV20-1 | 14 | CSASGQGRTDTQYF | TGCAGTGCTAGCGGACAGGGCCGCACAGATACGCAGTATTTT
TRBJ1-5 | many | - | TRBV15 | 15 | CATSNPGTNNQPQHF | TGTGCCACCAGCAATCCCGGGACAAACAATCAGCCCCAGCATTTT
TRBJ1-1 | many | - | TRBV6-2/TRBV6-3 | 13 | CASSWTYNTEAFF | TGTGCCAGCTCCTGGACGTATAACACTGAAGCTTTCTTT
TRBJ1-1 | many | - | TRBV3-1 | 15 | CASSQDPTDNTEAFF | TGTGCCAGCAGCCAAGACCCGACAGATAACACTGAAGCTTTCTTT
TRBJ2-3 | many | - | TRBV12-3/TRBV12-4 | 13 | CASSVRGTDTQYF | TGTGCCAGCAGCGTCAGGGGCACAGATACGCAGTATTTT
TRBJ2-3 | many | TRBD2 | TRBV12-3/TRBV12-4 | 20 | CASSLVIGGAAGGPQDTQYF | TGTGCCAGCAGTTTAGTTATTGGTGGGGCGGCGGGGGGGCCTCAAGATACGCAGTATTTT
TRBJ2-1 | many | - | TRBV12-3/TRBV12-4 | 15 | CASSSGRRANNEQFF | TGTGCCAGCAGTTCGGGACGCCGCGCGAACAATGAGCAGTTCTTC
TRBJ1-1 | many | - | TRBV20-1 | 14 | CSASGGGDNPGAFF | TGCAGTGCTAGTGGGGGAGGGGACAACCCAGGGGCTTTCTTT
TRBJ2-7 | many | TRBD2 | TRBV12-3/TRBV12-4 | 15 | CASSRPGLGSYEQYF | TGTGCCAGCAGTCGCCCGGGACTAGGATCCTACGAGCAGTACTTC
TRBJ1-6 | few | - | TRBV3-1 | 13 | CASSQSENSPLNF | TGTGCCAGCAGCCAATCAGAGAATTCACCCCTCAACTTT